These 2 T cell receptor beta chains were sequenced from one sample in a study of control samples from healthy donors and cancer patients. The table came from immunoSEQ multiplex PCR; TCRdb's copy has only in-frame clones and leaves some out. The table has roughly 30,000 clones, 70% to 90% seen once. Specimen: formalin-fixed, paraffin-embedded tissue. The receptor source for this set is a female donor with melanoma.

This chain connects TRBV7-2 to TRBJ1-5, with 10 bases aligning to TRBD1. This CDR3 spans 18 amino acids. The germline V gene has CDR1 SGHTA and CDR2 FQGNSA. The J segment lost 4 bases and the V segment lost 5 bases, leaving 14 bases of the junction unmatched. CDR3 protein: CASSTTAGTGVLNQPQHF. The CDR3, as DNA: TGTGCCAGCAGCACCACGGCCGGGACAGGGGTGTTAAATCAGCCCCAGCATTTT.

The rearrangement joins TRBV9 to TRBJ1-1, with D perhaps matching TRBD1 (5 bases). V shed 0 bases and J shed 3 bases, with 9 bases lying between them. The germline V gene has CDR1 SGDLS and CDR2 YYNGEE. This CDR3 is 14 amino acids long. The CDR3 is CASSVEQVDTEAFF. The DNA for the CDR3 is TGTGCCAGCAGCGTAGAACAGGTTGACACTGAAGCTTTCTTT. Filled out from reference TRBV9 and TRBJ1-1, the complete variable domain reads DSGVTQTPKHLITATGQRVTLRCSPRSGDLSVYWYQQSLDQGLQFLIQYYNGEERAKGNILERFSAQQFPDLHSELNLSSLELGDSALYFCASSVEQVDTEAFFGQGTRLTVV.